This T cell receptor beta chain derives from a study of blood T cells in healthy people across ages. As for the study in general: When template switching was applied, about one barcoded beta molecule was captured per two T cells.

Per germline, CDR1 SGHTA and CDR2 FQGNSA. V gave up 4 bases and J gave up 3 bases; unmatched junction bases: 5. The CDR3 length is 16 residues. This clonotype has only a few counts. The antigen remains unidentified. Study conclusions and caveats: Using unsorted PBMCs precluded a conclusive naive versus antigen-experienced comparison.

Total RNA was extracted at no less than 6 micrograms per sample. Then a second PCR, running about 6 to 11 cycles, was carried out with a sample-barcoded 5' primer and a J-beta primer mix. A template-switch adaptor with 12 random nucleotides tagged each cDNA molecule. MiXCR, run by TCRdb on the 5' RACE reads, gives a single entry per CDR3 protein. The sample shows 1,800,000 or so distinct CDR3 sequences, more than 35% of them seen only once. The rearrangement joins TRBV7-2 to TRBJ2-5, with 13 bases aligning to TRBD2. Sequenced: blood. This clonotype was obtained from a human donor in good health. CDR3 amino acids: CASSSRTSGGEETQYF. CDR3 nucleotides: TGTGCCAGCAGCTCGCGGACTAGCGGGGGAGAAGAGACCCAGTACTTC.